This T cell receptor (beta chain) emerged from a study of cytomegalovirus exposure and HLA in healthy donors. The CDR3 extends over 12 amino acids. Germline loops: CDR1 GTSNPN, CDR2 SVGIG (reference sequence). V lost 4 bases and J 1 base, leaving 7 bases between the germline ends. Using immunoSEQ multiplex PCR, the repertoire was profiled, and TCRdb retains in-frame clones only, with some absent. The sample gives some 230,000 clones, 75% to 95% of which show up once; roughly 1% is in the top ten. The chain has TRBV30 and TRBJ1-1; D remains unclear. Source material: PBMCs. This TCR derives from a woman younger than 35 in good health and CMV-seronegative. The CDR3 DNA is TGTGCCTGGATCGGTGGGAACACTGAAGCTTTCTTT. Amino acid sequence: CAWIGGNTEAFF.